This TCR beta chain is drawn from a study of blood T cell repertoires in COVID-19. The trim removed 4 bases at V and 1 base at J, leaving 1 base unmatched. Germline-derived CDR1 and CDR2 are MNHNY and SVGAGI (reference sequence). The CDR3 totals 14 residues. Produced via immunoSEQ multiplex PCR; TCRdb's table is partial and in-frame only. Of tens of thousands of clones listed, roughly nine tenths are singletons. This clone came up once. Material: peripheral blood. The sequence derives from a male donor with acute or convalescent COVID-19. J is TRBJ2-5 and V is TRBV6-6, with TRBD1 identical over 9 bases. In DNA form, the CDR3 reads TGTGCCAGCAGTTGGGACAGGGTCCAAGAGACCCAGTACTTC. Its translation: CASSWDRVQETQYF.